The 6 T cell receptor beta chains below were found in one sample sequenced in a study of cytomegalovirus exposure and HLA in healthy donors. Amplification used 60 Vbeta primers and 13 Jbeta primers. Produced via immunoSEQ multiplex PCR; TCRdb's table is partial and in-frame only. The table has roughly 100,000 clones, around three quarters seen once; the top ten hold 10%. The sequencing input was PBMCs. The receptors here all came from a woman younger than 35 in good health and CMV-seropositive.

The CDR3 reads CASSADRVGSETQYF. As DNA, the CDR3 is TGTGCCAGCAGCGCGGACAGGGTGGGGTCGGAGACCCAGTACTTC. The rearrangement uses TRBV5-6 and TRBJ2-5; 8 bases are shared with TRBD1. CDR3 length: 15 residues. Germline CDR1 reads SGHDT; CDR2 reads YYEEEE. The V and J ends lost 4 bases and 5 bases, in that order; junction bases with no gene match: 10.

The rearrangement links TRBV19 to TRBJ2-7; 8 bases fit TRBD1. This CDR3 comprises 13 residues. With 4 bases clipped from V and 6 bases from J, the junction kept 5 bases outside the gene matches. From germline, CDR1 is LNHDA and CDR2 SQIVND (reference sequence). CDR3 coding DNA: TGTGCCAGTAGTACCTTAGGACAGGGCGAGCAGTACTTC. It yields the protein CASSTLGQGEQYF.

This clone has more than one count but fewer than ten. J is TRBJ2-5 and V is TRBV5-1; no definite D call. CDR3 length: 12 residues. V lost 7 bases and J lost 2, with 9 bases in between. The germline gives CDR1 SGHRS, CDR2 YFSETQ. The CDR3, as DNA: TGCGCCAGCTCCCGAGCACAAGAGACCCAGTACTTC. The encoded protein is CASSRAQETQYF.

This clone was picked up one time. V is TRBV5-6 and J is TRBJ2-1; D remains ambiguous. The CDR3 loop spans 14 amino acids. The germline V gene encodes CDR1 SGHDT and CDR2 YYEEEE. V was pared by 0 bases and J by 4 bases, with 8 bases between. CDR3 residues: CASSLGAPYNEQFF. CDR3 nucleotide sequence: TGTGCCAGCAGCTTGGGGGCCCCATACAATGAGCAGTTCTTC.

The V call is TRBV5-1, the J call TRBJ2-1; D ambiguous. The CDR3 totals 13 residues. Germline V lookup: CDR1 SGHRS, CDR2 YFSETQ. Trimming cost V 0 bases and J 5 bases, with 6 bases left between them. For the CDR3, the DNA is TGCGCCAGCAGCTTGGCCGCGGACAATGAGCAGTTCTTC. Its protein is CASSLAADNEQFF.

This chain joins TRBV29-1 and TRBJ1-2; no definite D call. There are 13 residues in the CDR3. Germline loops: CDR1 SQVTM, CDR2 ANQGSEA. The V end lost 1 base, the J end lost 5 bases, and 11 bases lay between the germline ends. For the CDR3, the DNA is TGCAGCGTTGAAGTTTCAGAAAGTTATGGCTACACCTTC. Translated: CSVEVSESYGYTF.